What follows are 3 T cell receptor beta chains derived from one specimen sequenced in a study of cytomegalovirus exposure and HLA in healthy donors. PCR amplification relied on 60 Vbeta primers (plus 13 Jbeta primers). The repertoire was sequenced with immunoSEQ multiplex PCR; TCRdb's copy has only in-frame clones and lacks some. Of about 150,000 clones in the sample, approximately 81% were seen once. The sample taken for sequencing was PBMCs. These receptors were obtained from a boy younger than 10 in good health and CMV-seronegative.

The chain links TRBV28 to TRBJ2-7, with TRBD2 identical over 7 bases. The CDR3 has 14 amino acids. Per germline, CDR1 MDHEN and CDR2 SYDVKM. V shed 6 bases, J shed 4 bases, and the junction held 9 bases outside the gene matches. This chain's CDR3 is CASSPSGVPYEQYF. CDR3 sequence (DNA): TGTGCCAGCAGCCCCAGCGGGGTTCCTTACGAGCAGTACTTC.

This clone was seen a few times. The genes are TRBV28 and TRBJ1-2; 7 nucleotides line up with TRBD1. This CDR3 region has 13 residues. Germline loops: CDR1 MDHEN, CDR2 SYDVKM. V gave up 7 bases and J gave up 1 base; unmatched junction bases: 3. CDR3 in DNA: TGTGCCAGCACCGACAGGGTTAACTATGGCTACACCTTC. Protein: CASTDRVNYGYTF.

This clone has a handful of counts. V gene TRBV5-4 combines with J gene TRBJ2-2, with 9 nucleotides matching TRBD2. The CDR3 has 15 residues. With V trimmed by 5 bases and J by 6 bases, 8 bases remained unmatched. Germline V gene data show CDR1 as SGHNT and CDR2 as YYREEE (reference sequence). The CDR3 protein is CASSLIQRGAGELFF. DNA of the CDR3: TGTGCCAGCAGTCTTATCCAGCGGGGGGCCGGGGAGCTGTTTTTT.